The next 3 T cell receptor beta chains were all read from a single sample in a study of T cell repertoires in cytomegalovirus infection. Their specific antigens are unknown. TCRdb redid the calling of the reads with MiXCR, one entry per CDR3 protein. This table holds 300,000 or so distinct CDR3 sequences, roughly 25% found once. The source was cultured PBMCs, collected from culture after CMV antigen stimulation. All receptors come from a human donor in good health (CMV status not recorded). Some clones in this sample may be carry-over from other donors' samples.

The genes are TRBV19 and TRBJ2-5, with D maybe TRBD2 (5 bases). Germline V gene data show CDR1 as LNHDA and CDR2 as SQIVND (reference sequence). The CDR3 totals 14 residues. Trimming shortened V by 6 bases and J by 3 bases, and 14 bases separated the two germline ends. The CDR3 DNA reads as TGTGCCAGTAGCCCCCTTGGGGAGAAAGAGACCCAGTACTTC. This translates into CASSPLGEKETQYF.

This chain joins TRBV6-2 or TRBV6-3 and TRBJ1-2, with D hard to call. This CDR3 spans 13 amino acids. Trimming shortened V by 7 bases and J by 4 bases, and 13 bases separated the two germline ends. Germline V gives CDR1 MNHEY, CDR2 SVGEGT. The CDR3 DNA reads TGTGCCAGCAACCTCCGGGCAACCTATGGCTACACCTTC. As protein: CASNLRATYGYTF.

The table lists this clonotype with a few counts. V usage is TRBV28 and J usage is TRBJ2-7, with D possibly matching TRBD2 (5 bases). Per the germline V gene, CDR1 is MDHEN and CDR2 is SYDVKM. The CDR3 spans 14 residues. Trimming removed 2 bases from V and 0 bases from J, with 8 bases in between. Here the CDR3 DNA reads TGTGCCAGCAGTTTAATGGGGAGCTCCTACGAGCAGTACTTC. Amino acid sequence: CASSLMGSSYEQYF.